This TCR beta chain was found in a study of blood T cell repertoires in COVID-19. Looking at the study overall: COVID-19 samples collected from the United States, Italy and Spain covered acute and convalescent phases.

Those enrolled, adults aged roughly 18 to 89 years, came from 25 or so US areas. In the study's own analysis: Amplification of reference gene primers provided the estimated nucleated cell counts. Sequencing used immunoSEQ multiplex PCR; TCRdb keeps in-frame clones, though not all of them. For V, J and clone size, that table is used; D and trimming come from the DNA. The data contain fewer than 400,000 clones, 88% of them seen just once; the ten biggest clones take up around 5%. The germline V gene has CDR1 SNHLY and CDR2 FYNNEI. This CDR3 is built from 15 residues. The V and J ends lost 6 bases and 8 bases, in that order; junction bases with no gene match: 11.

The chain recombines TRBV2 with TRBJ2-1; TRBD2 aligns across 9 bases. The receptor's source is a man aged 30-40 years who had recovered from COVID-19. Sequencing input: PBMCs or T cells enriched from blood (not recorded which). CDR3 residues: CASSPGRGGVDEQFF. The CDR3 nucleotides read TGTGCCAGCAGCCCCGGGCGCGGGGGGGTCGATGAGCAGTTCTTC.